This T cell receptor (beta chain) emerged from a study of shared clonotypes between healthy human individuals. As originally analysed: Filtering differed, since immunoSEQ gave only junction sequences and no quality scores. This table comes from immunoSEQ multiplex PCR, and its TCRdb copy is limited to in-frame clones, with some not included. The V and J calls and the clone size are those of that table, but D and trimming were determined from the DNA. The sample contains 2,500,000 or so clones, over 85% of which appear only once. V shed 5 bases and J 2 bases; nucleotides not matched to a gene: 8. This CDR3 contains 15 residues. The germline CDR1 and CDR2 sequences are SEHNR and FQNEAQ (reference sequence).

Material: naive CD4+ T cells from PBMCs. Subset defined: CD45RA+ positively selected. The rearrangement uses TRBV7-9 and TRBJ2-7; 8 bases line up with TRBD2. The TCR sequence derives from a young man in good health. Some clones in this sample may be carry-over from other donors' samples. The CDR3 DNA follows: TGTGCCAGCAGCCCAAAAACTAGCGGCCCCTACGAGCAGTACTTC. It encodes CASSPKTSGPYEQYF.